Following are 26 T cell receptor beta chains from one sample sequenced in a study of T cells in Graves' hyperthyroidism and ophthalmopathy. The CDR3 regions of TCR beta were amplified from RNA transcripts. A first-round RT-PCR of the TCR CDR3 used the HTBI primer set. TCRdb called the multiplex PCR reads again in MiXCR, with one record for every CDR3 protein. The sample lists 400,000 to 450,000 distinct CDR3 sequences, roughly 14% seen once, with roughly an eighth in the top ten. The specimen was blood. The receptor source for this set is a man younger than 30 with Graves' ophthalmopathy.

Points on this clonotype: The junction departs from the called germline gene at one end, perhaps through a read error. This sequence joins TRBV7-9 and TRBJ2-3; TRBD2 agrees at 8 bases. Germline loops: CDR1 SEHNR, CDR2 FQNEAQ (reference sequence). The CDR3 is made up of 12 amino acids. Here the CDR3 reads CAGSQREDTQYF. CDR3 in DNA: TGTGCCGGCAGCCAGCGGGAGGATACGCAGTATTTT.

CDR3 bases: TGTGCCAGCAGCTCGACGAGCGGGGGGTTTGGCACAGATACGCAGTATTTT. It codes for CASSSTSGGFGTDTQYF. The chain employs TRBV11-3 and TRBJ2-3; 9 nucleotides align to TRBD2. From germline, CDR1 is SGHNT and CDR2 YENEEA. V shed 4 bases, J shed 1 base, and the junction held 9 bases outside the gene matches. The CDR3 is 17 residues long.

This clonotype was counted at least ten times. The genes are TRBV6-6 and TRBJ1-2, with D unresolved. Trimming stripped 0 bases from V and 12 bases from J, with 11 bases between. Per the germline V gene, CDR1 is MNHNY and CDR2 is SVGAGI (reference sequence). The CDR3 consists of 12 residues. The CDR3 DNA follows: TGTGCCAGCAGTTACTCGGAGAGGATCGACACCTTC. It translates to CASSYSERIDTF.

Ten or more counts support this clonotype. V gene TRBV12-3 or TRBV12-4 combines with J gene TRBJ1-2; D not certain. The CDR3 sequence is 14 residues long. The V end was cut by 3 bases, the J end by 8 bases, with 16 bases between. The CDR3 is CASSFLAQAEGYTF. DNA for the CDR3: TGTGCCAGCAGTTTTCTCGCGCAGGCGGAGGGCTACACCTTC.

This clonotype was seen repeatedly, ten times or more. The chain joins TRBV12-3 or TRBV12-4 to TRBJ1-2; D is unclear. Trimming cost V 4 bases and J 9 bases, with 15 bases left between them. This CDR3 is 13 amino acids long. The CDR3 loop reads CASSYGNPGRYTF. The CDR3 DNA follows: TGTGCCAGCAGTTACGGCAACCCGGGTCGCTACACCTTC.

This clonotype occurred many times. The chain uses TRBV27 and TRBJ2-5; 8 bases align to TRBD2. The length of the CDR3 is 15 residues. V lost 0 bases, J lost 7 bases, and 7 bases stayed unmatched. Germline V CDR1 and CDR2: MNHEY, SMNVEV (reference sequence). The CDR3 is CASSLSGAGAATQYF. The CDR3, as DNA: TGTGCCAGCAGTTTATCGGGAGCGGGAGCCGCGACCCAGTACTTC.

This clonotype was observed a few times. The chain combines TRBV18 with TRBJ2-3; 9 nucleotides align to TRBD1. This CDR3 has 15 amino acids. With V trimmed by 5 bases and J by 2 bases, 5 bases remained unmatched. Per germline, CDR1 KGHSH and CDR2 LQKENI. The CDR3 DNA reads TGTGCCAGCTCAGCGACAGGGGGAATCACAGATACGCAGTATTTT. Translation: CASSATGGITDTQYF. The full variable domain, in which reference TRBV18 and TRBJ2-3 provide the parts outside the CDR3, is NAGVMQNPRHLVRRRGQEARLRCSPMKGHSHVYWYRQLPEEGLKFMVYLQKENIIDESGMPKERFSAEFPKEGPSILRIQQVVRGDSAAYFCASSATGGITDTQYFGPGTRLTVL.

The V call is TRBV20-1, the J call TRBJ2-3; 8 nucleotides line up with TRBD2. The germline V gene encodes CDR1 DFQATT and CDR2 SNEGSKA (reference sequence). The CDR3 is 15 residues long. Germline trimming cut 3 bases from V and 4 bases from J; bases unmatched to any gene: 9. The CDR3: CSARERGRLADTQYF. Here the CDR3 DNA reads TGCAGTGCTAGGGAGCGGGGGAGGTTAGCAGATACGCAGTATTTT.

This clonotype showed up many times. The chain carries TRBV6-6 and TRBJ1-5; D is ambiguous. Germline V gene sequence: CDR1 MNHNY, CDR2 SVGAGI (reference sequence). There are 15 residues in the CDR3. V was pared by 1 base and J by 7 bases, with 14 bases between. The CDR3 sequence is CASSYLAGVGQPQHF. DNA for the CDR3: TGTGCCAGCAGTTACTTGGCCGGGGTAGGACAGCCCCAGCATTTT.

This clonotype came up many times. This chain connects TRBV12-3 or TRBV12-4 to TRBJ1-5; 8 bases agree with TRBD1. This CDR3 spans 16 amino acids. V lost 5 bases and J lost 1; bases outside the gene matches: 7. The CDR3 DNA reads TGTGCCAGCAGTCCGACAGGGGTGGGGAGCAATCAGCCCCAGCATTTT. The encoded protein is CASSPTGVGSNQPQHF.

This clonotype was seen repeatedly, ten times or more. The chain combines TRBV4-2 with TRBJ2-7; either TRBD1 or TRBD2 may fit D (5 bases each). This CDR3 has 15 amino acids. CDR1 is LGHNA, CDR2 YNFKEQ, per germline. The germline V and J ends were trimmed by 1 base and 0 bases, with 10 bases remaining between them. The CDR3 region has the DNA TGTGCCAGCAGCCAAGCCGGGACGTACTCCTACGAGCAGTACTTC. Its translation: CASSQAGTYSYEQYF.

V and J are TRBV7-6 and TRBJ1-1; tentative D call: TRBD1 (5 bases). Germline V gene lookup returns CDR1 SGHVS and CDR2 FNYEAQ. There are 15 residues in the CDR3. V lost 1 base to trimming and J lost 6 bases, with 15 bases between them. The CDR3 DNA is TGTGCCAGCAGCTTAGTAGGACGAGGGACCGCTGAAGCTTTCTTT. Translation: CASSLVGRGTAEAFF.

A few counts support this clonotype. The CDR3 DNA follows: TGTGCCATGCAACAGGTTCTGGGTGGCTACACCTTC. Its translation: CAMQQVLGGYTF. The chain has TRBV10-3 and TRBJ1-2, with TRBD1 as a possible D gene (5 bases). Trimming shortened V by 9 bases and J by 7 bases, and 15 bases separated the two germline ends. This CDR3 spans 12 amino acids. Germline assignment: CDR1 ENHRY and CDR2 SYGVKD.

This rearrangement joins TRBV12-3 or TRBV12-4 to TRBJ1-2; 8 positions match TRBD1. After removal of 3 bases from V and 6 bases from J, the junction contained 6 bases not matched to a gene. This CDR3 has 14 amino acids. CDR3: CASSLPGQVHGYTF. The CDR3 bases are TGTGCCAGCAGTTTGCCGGGACAGGTCCATGGCTACACCTTC.

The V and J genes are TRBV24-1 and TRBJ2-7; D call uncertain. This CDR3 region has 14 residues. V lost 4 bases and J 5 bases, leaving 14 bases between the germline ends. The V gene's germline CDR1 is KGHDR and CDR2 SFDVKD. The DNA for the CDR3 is TGTGCCACCAGTGAAGGTTTTGAAGTAGACGAGCAGTACTTC. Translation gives CATSEGFEVDEQYF.

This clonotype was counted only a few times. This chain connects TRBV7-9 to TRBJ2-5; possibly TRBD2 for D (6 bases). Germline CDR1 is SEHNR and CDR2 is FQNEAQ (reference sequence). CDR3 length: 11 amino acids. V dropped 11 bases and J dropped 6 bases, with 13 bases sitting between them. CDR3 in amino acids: CAAEGLKTQYF. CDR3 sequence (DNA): TGTGCCGCGGAGGGATTGAAGACCCAGTACTTC.

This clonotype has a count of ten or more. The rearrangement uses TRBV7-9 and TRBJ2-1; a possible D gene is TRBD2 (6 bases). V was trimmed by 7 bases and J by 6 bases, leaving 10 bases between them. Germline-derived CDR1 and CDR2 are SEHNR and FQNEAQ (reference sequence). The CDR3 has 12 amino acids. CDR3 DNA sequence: TGTGCCAGCATGATGCGGGGCAATGAGCAGTTCTTC. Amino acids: CASMMRGNEQFF.

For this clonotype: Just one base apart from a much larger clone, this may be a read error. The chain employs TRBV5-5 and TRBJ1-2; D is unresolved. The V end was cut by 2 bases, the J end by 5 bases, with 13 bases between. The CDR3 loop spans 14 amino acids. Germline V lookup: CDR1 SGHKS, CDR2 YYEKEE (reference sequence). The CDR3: CASSFWALVYGYTF. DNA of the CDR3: TGTGCCAGCAGCTTTTGGGCTTTGGTATATGGCTACACCTTC.

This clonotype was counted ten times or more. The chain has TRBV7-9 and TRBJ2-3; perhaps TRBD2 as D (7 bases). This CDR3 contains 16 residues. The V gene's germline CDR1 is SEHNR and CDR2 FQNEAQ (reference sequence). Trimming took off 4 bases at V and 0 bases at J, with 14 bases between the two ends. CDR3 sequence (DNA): TGTGCCAGCAGCTCCCTCGAGGGGGGGAGCACAGATACGCAGTATTTT. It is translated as CASSSLEGGSTDTQYF.

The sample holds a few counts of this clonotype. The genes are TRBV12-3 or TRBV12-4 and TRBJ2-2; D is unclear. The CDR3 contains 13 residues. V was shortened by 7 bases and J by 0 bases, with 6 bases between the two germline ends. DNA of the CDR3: TGTGCCAGCACCTTCACGAACACCGGGGAGCTGTTTTTT. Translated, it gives CASTFTNTGELFF.

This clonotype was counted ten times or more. In DNA, the CDR3 is TGTGCCAGCAGTGGGACGGGACAGGGCCTCTACGAGCAGTACTTC. This gives the protein CASSGTGQGLYEQYF. The J gene is TRBJ2-7, the V gene TRBV6-1, with TRBD1 matching 9 bases. Germline V lookup: CDR1 MNHNS, CDR2 SASEGT. Trimming cost V 4 bases and J 3 bases; bases outside gene matches: 7. This CDR3 has 15 amino acids.

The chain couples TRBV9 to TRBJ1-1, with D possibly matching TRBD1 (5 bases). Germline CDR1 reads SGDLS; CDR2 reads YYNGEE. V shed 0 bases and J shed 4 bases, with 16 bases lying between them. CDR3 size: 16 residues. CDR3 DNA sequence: TGTGCCAGCAGCGTAGCGGGGGACGGTCTTGTCACTGAAGCTTTCTTT. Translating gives CASSVAGDGLVTEAFF.

The CDR3 here is CASSLGVSTAETQYF. The CDR3 DNA reads as TGCGCCAGCAGCTTAGGGGTTAGCACCGCAGAGACCCAGTACTTC. The rearrangement uses TRBV5-1 and TRBJ2-5; a possible D gene is TRBD1 (5 bases). CDR3 length: 15 residues. With 2 bases removed from V and 4 bases from J, the gap between germline ends came to 15 bases. The germline V gene has CDR1 SGHRS and CDR2 YFSETQ.

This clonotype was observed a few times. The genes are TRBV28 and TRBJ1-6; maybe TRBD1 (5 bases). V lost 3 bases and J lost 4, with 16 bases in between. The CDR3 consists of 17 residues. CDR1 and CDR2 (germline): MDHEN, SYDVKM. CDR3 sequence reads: CASSLASGLSYNSPLHF. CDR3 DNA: TGTGCCAGCAGTTTGGCCTCGGGACTTTCGTATAATTCACCCCTCCACTTT.

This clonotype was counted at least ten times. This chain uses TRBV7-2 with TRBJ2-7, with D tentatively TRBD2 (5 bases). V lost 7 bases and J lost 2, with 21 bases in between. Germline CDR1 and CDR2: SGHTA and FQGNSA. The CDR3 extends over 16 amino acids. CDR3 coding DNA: TGTGCCAGCACCCAGGAGCCCGGGTTCGGGGCCTACGAGCAGTACTTC. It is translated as CASTQEPGFGAYEQYF.

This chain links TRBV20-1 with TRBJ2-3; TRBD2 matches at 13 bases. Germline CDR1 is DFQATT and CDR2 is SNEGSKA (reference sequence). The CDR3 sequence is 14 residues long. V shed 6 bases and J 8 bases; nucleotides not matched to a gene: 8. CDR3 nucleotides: TGCAGTGCCCGAGGACTAGCGGGAGTTGGTACGCAGTATTTT. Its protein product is CSARGLAGVGTQYF.